The clone carrying this T cell receptor (beta chain) was observed once. These data are taken from a study of blood T cell repertoires in COVID-19. Sequenced by immunoSEQ multiplex PCR; TCRdb stores in-frame clones only, minus some. The sample lists a few hundred thousand clones; 82% were seen once. Germline lookup yields CDR1 SGDLS and CDR2 YYNGEE. Germline trimming cut 4 bases from V and 2 bases from J; bases unmatched to any gene: 3. The CDR3 is 14 amino acids. This receptor was obtained from a woman aged 18-30 years with acute or convalescent COVID-19. The sequenced sample consisted of peripheral blood. This chain joins TRBV9 and TRBJ1-3; TRBD1 aligns across 7 bases. CDR3 DNA: TGTGCCAGCAGCACCCAGGGGGCTGGAAACACCATATATTTT. This sequence encodes CASSTQGAGNTIYF. The full variable domain, in which reference TRBV9 and TRBJ1-3 provide the parts outside the CDR3, is DSGVTQTPKHLITATGQRVTLRCSPRSGDLSVYWYQQSLDQGLQFLIQYYNGEERAKGNILERFSAQQFPDLHSELNLSSLELGDSALYFCASSTQGAGNTIYFGEGSWLTVV.